The 9 T cell receptor beta chains listed next were all sequenced from one sample in a study of blood T cell repertoires in COVID-19. Method: immunoSEQ multiplex PCR; TCRdb's copy keeps in-frame clones and lacks some. In the table there are 30,000 to 40,000 clones, 85% of which are singletons. The material sequenced was peripheral blood. Receptors were obtained from a human donor with acute or convalescent COVID-19. The donor label of this sample is uncertain.

The chain joins TRBV4-1 to TRBJ2-4; D is possibly TRBD1 (6 bases). Germline values: CDR1 MGHRA, CDR2 YSYEKL. CDR3 length: 15 residues. With 2 bases removed from V and 8 bases from J, the gap between germline ends came to 16 bases. This CDR3 is CASSQFSRGLDIQYF. CDR3 DNA: TGCGCCAGCAGCCAATTTTCCAGGGGTTTGGACATTCAGTACTTC.

The chain couples TRBV28 to TRBJ1-2; 8 bases align to TRBD1. The V segment lost 4 bases and the J segment 4 bases; nucleotides outside the gene matches: 14. The CDR3 contains 17 residues. Germline assignment: CDR1 MDHEN and CDR2 SYDVKM. The CDR3 reads CASSSRTGLSLLYGYTF. As DNA, the CDR3 is TGTGCCAGCAGTTCGCGGACAGGGCTCTCATTACTCTATGGCTACACCTTC.

The chain recombines TRBV5-1 with TRBJ1-1; a weak D match, TRBD1 (6 bases). CDR3 length: 14 amino acids. Germline CDR1 is SGHRS and CDR2 is YFSETQ. Trimming removed 2 bases at V and 6 bases at J, with 14 bases between. CDR3 nucleotides: TGCGCCAGCAGCTTACAGGGAGCAAATCCTGAAGCTTTCTTT. Its translation is CASSLQGANPEAFF.

The rearrangement uses TRBV10-3 and TRBJ2-1, with D possibly matching TRBD1 (6 bases). Per germline, CDR1 ENHRY and CDR2 SYGVKD. Trimming shortened V by 3 bases and J by 9 bases, and 9 bases separated the two germline ends. There are 12 residues in the CDR3. The CDR3 DNA is TGTGCCATCAGTGACGACAGGACTGAGCAGTTCTTC. Translating gives CAISDDRTEQFF.

The V gene is TRBV7-9, the J gene TRBJ1-2; weak D call: TRBD1 (5 bases). CDR1 is SEHNR and CDR2 is FQNEAQ in the germline V gene (reference sequence). The CDR3 runs to 15 residues. V lost 5 bases, J lost 4 bases, and 17 bases lay in between. CDR3 in amino acids: CASSPPNGGGYGYTF. The DNA of the CDR3 is TGTGCCAGCAGCCCCCCTAACGGGGGGGGCTATGGCTACACCTTC.

V usage is TRBV7-9 and J usage is TRBJ2-5; D might be TRBD1 (6 bases). The CDR3 totals 14 residues. Trimming cost V 5 bases and J 0 bases, with 10 bases left between them. Germline-derived CDR1 and CDR2 are SEHNR and FQNEAQ (reference sequence). The CDR3 nucleotides read TGTGCCAGCAGCCAACAGGGATACCAAGAGACCCAGTACTTC. It yields the protein CASSQQGYQETQYF.

This chain uses TRBV6-5 with TRBJ1-5; D may be TRBD1 (6 bases). The germline CDR1 and CDR2 sequences are MNHEY and SVGAGI. The V end lost 6 bases, the J end lost 3 bases, and 9 bases lay between the germline ends. The CDR3 runs 13 residues. The CDR3: CASSGQLNQPQHF. CDR3 DNA sequence: TGTGCCAGCAGCGGACAGCTCAATCAGCCCCAGCATTTT.

The chain is built from TRBV5-1 and TRBJ2-3; D remains ambiguous. V was clipped by 0 bases and J by 0 bases, with 5 bases between them. The CDR3 is 14 amino acids. Germline CDR1 and CDR2: SGHRS and YFSETQ. The CDR3 DNA follows: TGCGCCAGCAGCTTGGACAGTAGCACAGATACGCAGTATTTT. It encodes CASSLDSSTDTQYF.

The table lists this clone with a count of one. This chain uses TRBV5-5 with TRBJ1-2; D is unresolved. V lost 0 bases, J lost 0 bases, and 9 bases lay in between. The CDR3 contains 15 residues. Germline V CDR1 and CDR2: SGHKS, YYEKEE (reference sequence). DNA for the CDR3: TGTGCCAGCAGCTTGGCTCGAGCGGCTAACTATGGCTACACCTTC. This codes for CASSLARAANYGYTF.